The rows below give T cell receptor beta chains drawn from one sample of a study of shared clonotypes between healthy human individuals. Produced via immunoSEQ multiplex PCR; TCRdb's table is partial and in-frame only. Of 2 million to 2.5 million clones in the sample, roughly 95% are singletons; the top ten hold 0.1% to 0.15%. The sequencing input was naive CD4+ T cells sorted from blood. Receptors originate from a young man in good health. CDR3s include the opening cysteine and the closing phenylalanine or tryptophan. Fields, in order: CDR3 protein, CDR3 DNA, clone size, J gene, D gene, V gene. The D gene is left open where the match is weak. Some rows have no size entry. The others give once, few or many, or a class for an expanded clone.

cdr3_aa: CASSFTGVGETQYF; cdr3_nt: TGCGCCAGCAGCTTTACAGGAGTCGGGGAGACCCAGTACTTC; clone_size: once; j_call: TRBJ2-5; d_call: .; v_call: TRBV5-1
cdr3_aa: CSVLAVTDTQYF; cdr3_nt: TGCAGCGTTTTAGCGGTCACAGATACGCAGTATTTT; clone_size: .; j_call: TRBJ2-3; d_call: .; v_call: TRBV29-1
cdr3_aa: CASSPGQGLSYEQYF; cdr3_nt: TGTGCCAGCAGCCCCGGACAGGGTCTTTCCTACGAGCAGTACTTC; clone_size: .; j_call: TRBJ2-7; d_call: TRBD1; v_call: TRBV6-6
cdr3_aa: CASSLGLAGGQETQYF; cdr3_nt: TGTGCCAGCAGCTTAGGTCTAGCGGGGGGTCAAGAGACCCAGTACTTC; clone_size: .; j_call: TRBJ2-5; d_call: TRBD2; v_call: TRBV11-2
cdr3_aa: CASSYSVLGEQFF; cdr3_nt: TGTGCCAGCAGTTACTCCGTTCTCGGTGAGCAGTTCTTC; clone_size: .; j_call: TRBJ2-1; d_call: .; v_call: TRBV6-5
cdr3_aa: CASSFHTGELFF; cdr3_nt: TGTGCCAGCAGTTTCCACACCGGGGAGCTGTTTTTT; clone_size: few; j_call: TRBJ2-2; d_call: .; v_call: TRBV28
cdr3_aa: CASSPEVNTEAFF; cdr3_nt: TGTGCCAGCAGTCCGGAAGTTAACACTGAAGCTTTCTTT; clone_size: .; j_call: TRBJ1-1; d_call: .; v_call: TRBV6-4
cdr3_aa: CASSSGQGAHGYTF; cdr3_nt: TGCGCCAGCAGCTCTGGACAGGGGGCGCACGGCTACACCTTC; clone_size: .; j_call: TRBJ1-2; d_call: TRBD1; v_call: TRBV5-1
cdr3_aa: CASSATNPEAFF; cdr3_nt: TGTGCCAGCAGCGCTACAAATCCTGAAGCTTTCTTT; clone_size: .; j_call: TRBJ1-1; d_call: .; v_call: TRBV7-9
cdr3_aa: CASSPLSGGGSYEQYF; cdr3_nt: TGTGCCAGCTCACCCCTAAGCGGGGGAGGGAGCTACGAGCAGTACTTC; clone_size: .; j_call: TRBJ2-7; d_call: TRBD2; v_call: TRBV18
cdr3_aa: CASSSGTGGPRAPYEQYF; cdr3_nt: TGTGCCAGCAGCTCCGGGACAGGGGGCCCCCGAGCCCCCTACGAGCAGTACTTC; clone_size: .; j_call: TRBJ2-7; d_call: TRBD1; v_call: TRBV7-6
cdr3_aa: CASSLRDRGYNEQFF; cdr3_nt: TGTGCCAGCAGCCTCCGGGACAGGGGCTACAATGAGCAGTTCTTC; clone_size: .; j_call: TRBJ2-1; d_call: TRBD1; v_call: TRBV27
cdr3_aa: CASSLDRTDTQYF; cdr3_nt: TGCGCCAGCAGCTTGGACAGGACAGATACGCAGTATTTT; clone_size: .; j_call: TRBJ2-3; d_call: .; v_call: TRBV5-1
cdr3_aa: CAISESAGTEYGYTF; cdr3_nt: TGTGCCATCAGTGAGTCCGCAGGGACCGAGTATGGCTACACCTTC; clone_size: .; j_call: TRBJ1-2; d_call: .; v_call: TRBV10-3
cdr3_aa: CASSQGLSGKAFF; cdr3_nt: TGTGCCAGCAGCCAGGGATTGTCGGGGAAGGCTTTCTTT; clone_size: .; j_call: TRBJ1-1; d_call: .; v_call: TRBV21-1
cdr3_aa: CASSQERNQPQHF; cdr3_nt: TGCGCCAGCAGCCAAGAAAGAAATCAGCCCCAGCATTTT; clone_size: .; j_call: TRBJ1-5; d_call: .; v_call: TRBV4-1
cdr3_aa: CASRRVGDTEAFF; cdr3_nt: TGTGCCAGCAGGAGGGTAGGGGACACTGAAGCTTTCTTT; clone_size: .; j_call: TRBJ1-1; d_call: .; v_call: TRBV6-6
cdr3_aa: CASSVLGNYNEQFF; cdr3_nt: TGTGCCAGTAGTGTGCTTGGGAACTACAATGAGCAGTTCTTC; clone_size: .; j_call: TRBJ2-1; d_call: .; v_call: TRBV19
cdr3_aa: CASSPGPGQGRDEQYF; cdr3_nt: TGTGCCAGCAGCCCCGGTCCGGGACAGGGTCGCGACGAGCAGTACTTC; clone_size: once; j_call: TRBJ2-7; d_call: TRBD1; v_call: TRBV5-4
cdr3_aa: CASSLWEDGYTF; cdr3_nt: TGTGCCAGCAGCTTATGGGAGGATGGCTACACCTTC; clone_size: .; j_call: TRBJ1-2; d_call: .; v_call: TRBV11-2
cdr3_aa: CASSGPGSNQPQHF; cdr3_nt: TGTGCCAGCAGTGGGCCGGGTAGCAATCAGCCCCAGCATTTT; clone_size: .; j_call: TRBJ1-5; d_call: .; v_call: TRBV2
cdr3_aa: CAWSVRRNSGNTIYF; cdr3_nt: TGTGCCTGGAGTGTACGGAGAAACTCTGGAAACACCATATATTTT; clone_size: .; j_call: TRBJ1-3; d_call: .; v_call: TRBV30
cdr3_aa: CASSLAGGPSDLPQHF; cdr3_nt: TGTGCCAGCAGCTTGGCTGGGGGACCCAGTGATTTGCCCCAGCATTTT; clone_size: .; j_call: TRBJ1-5; d_call: .; v_call: TRBV5-8
cdr3_aa: CASSGGDGGSPLHF; cdr3_nt: TGTGCCAGCAGCGGGGGGGATGGTGGTTCACCCCTCCACTTT; clone_size: once; j_call: TRBJ1-6; d_call: .; v_call: TRBV5-8
cdr3_aa: CASSPPTGGQETQYF; cdr3_nt: TGTGCCAGCTCACCACCGACAGGGGGCCAAGAGACCCAGTACTTC; clone_size: .; j_call: TRBJ2-5; d_call: TRBD1; v_call: TRBV18
cdr3_aa: CASSELAVTGELFF; cdr3_nt: TGTGCCAGCAGTGAACTAGCGGTCACCGGGGAGCTGTTTTTT; clone_size: .; j_call: TRBJ2-2; d_call: TRBD2; v_call: TRBV2
cdr3_aa: CASSRRLNTEAFF; cdr3_nt: TGTGCCAGCAGCCGGAGACTGAACACTGAAGCTTTCTTT; clone_size: .; j_call: TRBJ1-1; d_call: .; v_call: TRBV7-6
cdr3_aa: CASSRGTASYEQYF; cdr3_nt: TGTGCCAGCAGCAGGGGGACGGCCTCCTACGAGCAGTACTTC; clone_size: .; j_call: TRBJ2-7; d_call: .; v_call: TRBV7-9
cdr3_aa: CASSLGSVSGANVLTF; cdr3_nt: TGCGCCAGCAGCTTGGGCTCGGTATCTGGGGCCAACGTCCTGACTTTC; clone_size: .; j_call: TRBJ2-6; d_call: .; v_call: TRBV5-1
cdr3_aa: CASSPGRSSTDTQYF; cdr3_nt: TGCGCCAGCAGCCCGGGCCGCTCTTCTACCGATACGCAGTATTTT; clone_size: .; j_call: TRBJ2-3; d_call: .; v_call: TRBV5-1
cdr3_aa: CASRAGRYNEQFF; cdr3_nt: TGTGCCAGCAGGGCGGGAAGGTACAATGAGCAGTTCTTC; clone_size: .; j_call: TRBJ2-1; d_call: .; v_call: TRBV2
cdr3_aa: CASSPFPEGGLHF; cdr3_nt: TGTGCCAGCTCACCCTTCCCGGAGGGGGGCCTCCACTTT; clone_size: .; j_call: TRBJ1-6; d_call: .; v_call: TRBV18
cdr3_aa: CASSVGDSSNEKLFF; cdr3_nt: TGTGCCAGCAGCGTAGGGGACAGCTCGAATGAAAAACTGTTTTTT; clone_size: .; j_call: TRBJ1-4; d_call: TRBD1; v_call: TRBV9
cdr3_aa: CASSLDGYGYTF; cdr3_nt: TGTGCCAGCAGCTTAGATGGGTATGGCTACACCTTC; clone_size: few; j_call: TRBJ1-2; d_call: .; v_call: TRBV7-2
cdr3_aa: CATSSQGVGSPLHF; cdr3_nt: TGTGCCACCAGCAGTCAGGGAGTTGGATCACCCCTCCACTTT; clone_size: .; j_call: TRBJ1-6; d_call: .; v_call: TRBV15
cdr3_aa: CASARQGGTEAFF; cdr3_nt: TGTGCCAGCGCTAGACAGGGAGGGACTGAAGCTTTCTTT; clone_size: .; j_call: TRBJ1-1; d_call: TRBD1; v_call: TRBV6-1
cdr3_aa: CASSQDPIVVSGEQFF; cdr3_nt: TGTGCCAGCAGCCAGGACCCCATAGTGGTCTCGGGTGAGCAGTTCTTC; clone_size: .; j_call: TRBJ2-1; d_call: .; v_call: TRBV5-4
cdr3_aa: CASSYGSEQFF; cdr3_nt: TGTGCCAGCAGTTACGGTAGTGAGCAGTTCTTC; clone_size: .; j_call: TRBJ2-1; d_call: .; v_call: TRBV6-5
cdr3_aa: CASSSSDRVNTEAFF; cdr3_nt: TGTGCCAGCAGCTCCTCTGACAGAGTGAACACTGAAGCTTTCTTT; clone_size: .; j_call: TRBJ1-1; d_call: .; v_call: TRBV11-2
cdr3_aa: CASSDSRDRGIQGRARHSTDTQYF; cdr3_nt: TGTGCCAGCAGTGACTCTAGGGACAGGGGGATTCAAGGGCGGGCACGACACAGCACAGATACGCAGTATTTT; clone_size: .; j_call: TRBJ2-3; d_call: TRBD1; v_call: TRBV6-4
cdr3_aa: CAQRRGRSVGELFF; cdr3_nt: TGTGCCCAGAGACGGGGGCGTAGCGTCGGGGAGCTGTTTTTT; clone_size: .; j_call: TRBJ2-2; d_call: .; v_call: TRBV30
cdr3_aa: CATGRPSGANVLTF; cdr3_nt: TGTGCCACGGGACGTCCCTCTGGGGCCAACGTCCTGACTTTC; clone_size: .; j_call: TRBJ2-6; d_call: .; v_call: TRBV27
cdr3_aa: CAWSVGISGNTIYF; cdr3_nt: TGTGCCTGGAGTGTGGGCATCTCTGGAAACACCATATATTTT; clone_size: .; j_call: TRBJ1-3; d_call: .; v_call: TRBV30
cdr3_aa: CASSFFGGGSGKETQYF; cdr3_nt: TGTGCCAGCAGCTTCTTCGGGGGTGGTAGCGGGAAAGAGACCCAGTACTTC; clone_size: .; j_call: TRBJ2-5; d_call: TRBD2; v_call: TRBV11-2
cdr3_aa: CASSEGTGSNYGYTF; cdr3_nt: TGTGCCAGCAGTGAAGGGACAGGGAGTAACTATGGCTACACCTTC; clone_size: .; j_call: TRBJ1-2; d_call: TRBD1; v_call: TRBV6-1
cdr3_aa: CASSLILGQGTYEQYF; cdr3_nt: TGTGCCAGTAGCCTCATTTTGGGACAGGGGACCTACGAGCAGTACTTC; clone_size: .; j_call: TRBJ2-7; d_call: TRBD1; v_call: TRBV19
cdr3_aa: CASSYVGTGGTSEAFF; cdr3_nt: TGTGCCAGCAGTTACGTGGGGACAGGGGGTACGAGTGAAGCTTTCTTT; clone_size: .; j_call: TRBJ1-1; d_call: TRBD1; v_call: TRBV6-5
cdr3_aa: CAWGLAHTGELFF; cdr3_nt: TGTGCCTGGGGACTGGCTCACACCGGGGAGCTGTTTTTT; clone_size: once; j_call: TRBJ2-2; d_call: .; v_call: TRBV30
cdr3_aa: CSVDRTGDNPYGYTF; cdr3_nt: TGCAGCGTTGACCGGACAGGGGATAACCCTTATGGCTACACCTTC; clone_size: .; j_call: TRBJ1-2; d_call: TRBD1; v_call: TRBV29-1
cdr3_aa: CASSFGRSIEPQHF; cdr3_nt: TGTGCCAGCAGCTTCGGCAGATCTATCGAGCCCCAGCATTTT; clone_size: .; j_call: TRBJ1-5; d_call: .; v_call: TRBV7-9
cdr3_aa: CASSVVWTGHYGYTF; cdr3_nt: TGTGCCAGCAGCGTAGTCTGGACAGGGCACTATGGCTACACCTTC; clone_size: .; j_call: TRBJ1-2; d_call: TRBD1; v_call: TRBV9
cdr3_aa: CAWSAGGANGYTF; cdr3_nt: TGTGCCTGGAGTGCGGGGGGCGCAAATGGCTACACCTTC; clone_size: .; j_call: TRBJ1-2; d_call: .; v_call: TRBV30
cdr3_aa: CASSLRQYGGTEAFF; cdr3_nt: TGCGCCAGCAGCTTGAGACAGTACGGGGGCACTGAAGCTTTCTTT; clone_size: .; j_call: TRBJ1-1; d_call: .; v_call: TRBV5-1
cdr3_aa: CASSPRDRGYETQYF; cdr3_nt: TGCGCCAGCAGCCCCCGGGACAGGGGCTATGAGACCCAGTACTTC; clone_size: .; j_call: TRBJ2-5; d_call: TRBD1; v_call: TRBV4-1